This T cell receptor beta chain is from a study of T cells in Graves' hyperthyroidism and ophthalmopathy. Whole-study results and caveats: Stable hyperthyroidism was separated from ophthalmopathy by a model based on 13 V-J features.

This CDR3 region has 14 residues. V was trimmed by 1 base and J by 4 bases, leaving 11 bases between them. The germline V gene encodes CDR1 SGHTA and CDR2 FQGNSA. This clonotype was seen many times. What it binds is not known. Amplification yielded TCR beta CDR3 regions, with RNA transcripts as the source. First-round RT-PCR of the TCR CDR3 relied on the HTBI primer set. TCRdb redid the calling of the multiplex PCR reads with MiXCR, one entry per CDR3 protein. The sample holds hundreds of thousands of distinct CDR3 sequences; under 15% are singletons and the top ten take approximately 4.2%. Patients with uncontrolled infections, other autoimmune diseases, pregnancy or lactation were excluded. Used for diagnoses were clinical symptoms, serum thyroxine and TRAb, thyroid ultrasound and orbital computed tomography. Fresh peripheral blood, around 9.2 ml of it, supplied the PBMCs.

Sequences were obtained from blood. V is TRBV7-2 and J is TRBJ2-7, with D tentatively TRBD2 (6 bases). This sequence was found in a woman between 35 and 50 years old with Graves' ophthalmopathy. The CDR3: CASSLVGGWYEQYF. For the CDR3, the DNA is TGTGCCAGCAGCTTAGTAGGAGGGTGGTACGAGCAGTACTTC.